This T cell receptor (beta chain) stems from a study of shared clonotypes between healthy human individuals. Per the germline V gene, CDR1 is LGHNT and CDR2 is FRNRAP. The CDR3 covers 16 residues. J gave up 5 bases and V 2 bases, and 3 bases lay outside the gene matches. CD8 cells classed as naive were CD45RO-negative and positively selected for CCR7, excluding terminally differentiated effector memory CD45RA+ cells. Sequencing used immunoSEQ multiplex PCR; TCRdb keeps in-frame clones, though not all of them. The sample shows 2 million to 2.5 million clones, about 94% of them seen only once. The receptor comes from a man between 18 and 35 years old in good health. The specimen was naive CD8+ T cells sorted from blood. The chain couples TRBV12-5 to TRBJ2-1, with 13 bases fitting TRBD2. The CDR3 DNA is TGTGCTAGTGGTTTGATCACTAGCGGGAGGGACAATGAGCAGTTCTTC. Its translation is CASGLITSGRDNEQFF. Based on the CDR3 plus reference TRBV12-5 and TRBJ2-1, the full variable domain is DARVTQTPRHKVTEMGQEVTMRCQPILGHNTVFWYRQTMMQGLELLAYFRNRAPLDDSGMPKDRFSAEMPDATLATLKIQPSEPRDSAVYFCASGLITSGRDNEQFFGPGTRLTVL.